This T cell receptor beta chain was retrieved from a study of T cells expressing NK-cell markers. With the 5' RACE reads reprocessed, TCRdb shows one record per CDR3 protein and no DNA. This repertoire includes hundreds of thousands of distinct CDR3 sequences. Sequencing input: blood T cells: a sorted CD56 or NKG2C T cell subset, CD4+ or CD8+ T cells, or bulk PBMC T cells (not recorded which). The sequence was obtained from a man aged 18-70 years in good health.

The CDR3 loop is CASSYLAGPRYEQYF. J is TRBJ2-7 and V is TRBV6-5; TCRdb returns TRBD2, unconfirmable since there is no DNA. Germline V gives CDR1 MNHEY, CDR2 SVGAGI. The CDR3 runs 15 residues.